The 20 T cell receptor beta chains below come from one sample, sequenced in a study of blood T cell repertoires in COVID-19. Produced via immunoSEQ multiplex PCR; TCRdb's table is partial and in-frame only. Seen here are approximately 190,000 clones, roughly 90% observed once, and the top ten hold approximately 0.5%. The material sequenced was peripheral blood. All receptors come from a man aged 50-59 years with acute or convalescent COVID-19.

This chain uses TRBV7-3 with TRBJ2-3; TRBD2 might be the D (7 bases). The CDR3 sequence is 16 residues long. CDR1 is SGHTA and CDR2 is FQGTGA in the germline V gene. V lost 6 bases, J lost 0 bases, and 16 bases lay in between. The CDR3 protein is CASSFHRGGSTDTQYF. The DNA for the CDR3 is TGTGCCAGCAGTTTCCATAGGGGGGGCAGCACAGATACGCAGTATTTT.

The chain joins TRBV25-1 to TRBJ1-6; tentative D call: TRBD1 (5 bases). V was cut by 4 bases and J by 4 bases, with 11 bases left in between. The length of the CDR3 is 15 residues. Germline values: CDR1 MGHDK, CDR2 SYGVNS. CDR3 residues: CASSAAGKYNSPLHF. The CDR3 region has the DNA TGTGCCAGCAGTGCGGCAGGGAAGTATAATTCACCCCTCCACTTT.

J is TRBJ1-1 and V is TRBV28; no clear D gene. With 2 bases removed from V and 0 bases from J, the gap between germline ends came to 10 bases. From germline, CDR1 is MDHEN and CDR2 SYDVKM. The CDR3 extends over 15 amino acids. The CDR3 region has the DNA TGTGCCAGCAGTTTAGGTCAGGAACTGAACACTGAAGCTTTCTTT. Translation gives CASSLGQELNTEAFF.

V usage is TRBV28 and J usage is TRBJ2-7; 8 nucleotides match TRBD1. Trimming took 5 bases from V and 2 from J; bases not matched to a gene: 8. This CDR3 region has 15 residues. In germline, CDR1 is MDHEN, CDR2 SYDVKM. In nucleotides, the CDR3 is TGTGCCAGCAGTATGGGGACAGGACGAACCTACGAGCAGTACTTC. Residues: CASSMGTGRTYEQYF.

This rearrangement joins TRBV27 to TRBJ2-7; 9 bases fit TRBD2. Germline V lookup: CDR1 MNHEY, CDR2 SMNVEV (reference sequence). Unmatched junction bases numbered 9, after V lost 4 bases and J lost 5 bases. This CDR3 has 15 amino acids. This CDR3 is CASSSLGSGSHEQYF. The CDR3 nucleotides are TGTGCCAGCAGTTCCTTGGGTAGCGGGAGCCACGAGCAGTACTTC.

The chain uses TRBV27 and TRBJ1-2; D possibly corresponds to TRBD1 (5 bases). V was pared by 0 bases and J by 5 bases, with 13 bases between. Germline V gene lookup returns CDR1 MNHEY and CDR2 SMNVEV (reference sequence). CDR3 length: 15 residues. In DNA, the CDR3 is TGTGCCAGCAGTTTATCAGCAGGGTTATCTTATGGCTACACCTTC. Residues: CASSLSAGLSYGYTF.

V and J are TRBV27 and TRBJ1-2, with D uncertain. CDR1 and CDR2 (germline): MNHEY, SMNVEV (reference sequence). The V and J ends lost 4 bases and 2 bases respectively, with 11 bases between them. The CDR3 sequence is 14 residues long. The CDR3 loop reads CASSWRRENYGYTF. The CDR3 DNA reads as TGTGCCAGCAGTTGGAGGCGGGAGAACTATGGCTACACCTTC.

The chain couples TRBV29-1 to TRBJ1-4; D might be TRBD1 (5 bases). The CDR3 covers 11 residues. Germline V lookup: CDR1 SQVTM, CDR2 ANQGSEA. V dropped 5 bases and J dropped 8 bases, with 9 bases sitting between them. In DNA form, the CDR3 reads TGCAGCGTTCATCAGGGAGAAAAACTGTTTTTT. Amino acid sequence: CSVHQGEKLFF.

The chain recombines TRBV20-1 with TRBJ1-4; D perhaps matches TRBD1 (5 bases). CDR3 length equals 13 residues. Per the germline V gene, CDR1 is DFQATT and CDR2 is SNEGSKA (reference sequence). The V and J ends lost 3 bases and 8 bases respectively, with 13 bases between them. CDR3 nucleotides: TGCAGTGCTAGTGGGGGGGGGAGCGAAAAACTGTTTTTT. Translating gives CSASGGGSEKLFF.

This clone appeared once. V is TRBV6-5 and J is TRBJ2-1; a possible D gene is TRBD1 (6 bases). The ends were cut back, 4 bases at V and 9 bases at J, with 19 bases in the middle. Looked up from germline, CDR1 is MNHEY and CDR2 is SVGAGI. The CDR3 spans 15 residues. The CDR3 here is CASSSRGARGGEQFF. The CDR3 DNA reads TGTGCCAGCAGTTCCAGGGGCGCCCGCGGTGGTGAGCAGTTCTTC.

For the CDR3, the DNA is TGTGCCAGCAGCTTAGTCAGGGCCGCGCTAAAAGAAGAGACCCAGTACTTC. Translating gives CASSLVRAALKEETQYF. The chain employs TRBV11-2 and TRBJ2-5; weak D call: TRBD1 (5 bases). This CDR3 comprises 17 residues. CDR1 SGHAT and CDR2 FQNNGV come from the germline V gene. V shed 1 base and J shed 3 bases, with 18 bases lying between them. Drawing the rest from reference TRBV11-2 and TRBJ2-5, the complete variable domain is EAGVAQSPRYKIIEKRQSVAFWCNPISGHATLYWYQQILGQGPKLLIQFQNNGVVDDSQLPKDRFSAERLKGVDSTLKIQPAKLEDSAVYLCASSLVRAALKEETQYFGPGTRLLVL.

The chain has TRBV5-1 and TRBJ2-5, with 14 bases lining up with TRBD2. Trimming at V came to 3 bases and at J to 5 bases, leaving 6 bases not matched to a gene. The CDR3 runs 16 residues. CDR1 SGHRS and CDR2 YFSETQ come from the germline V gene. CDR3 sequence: CASSSTSGGAWETQYF. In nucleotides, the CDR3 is TGCGCCAGCAGCTCGACTAGCGGGGGGGCTTGGGAGACCCAGTACTTC.

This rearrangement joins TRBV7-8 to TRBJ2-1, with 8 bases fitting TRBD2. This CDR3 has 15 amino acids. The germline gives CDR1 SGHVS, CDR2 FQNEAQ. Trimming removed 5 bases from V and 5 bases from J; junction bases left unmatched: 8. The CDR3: CASSIGLGGDNEQFF. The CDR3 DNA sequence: TGTGCCAGCAGCATAGGACTCGGGGGGGACAATGAGCAGTTCTTC.

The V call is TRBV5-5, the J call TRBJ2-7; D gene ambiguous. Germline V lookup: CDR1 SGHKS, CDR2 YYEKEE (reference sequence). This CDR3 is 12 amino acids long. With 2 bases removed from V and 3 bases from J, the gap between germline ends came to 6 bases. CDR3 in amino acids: CASSFGGYEQYF. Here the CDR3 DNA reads TGTGCCAGCAGCTTTGGCGGCTACGAGCAGTACTTC.

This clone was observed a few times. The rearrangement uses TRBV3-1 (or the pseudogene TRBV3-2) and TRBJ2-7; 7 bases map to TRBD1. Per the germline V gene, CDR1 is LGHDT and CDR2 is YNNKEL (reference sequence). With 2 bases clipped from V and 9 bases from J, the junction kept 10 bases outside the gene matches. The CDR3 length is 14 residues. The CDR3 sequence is CASSQRGQVGSQYV. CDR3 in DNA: TGTGCCAGCAGCCAACGCGGACAGGTAGGGTCGCAGTACGTC.

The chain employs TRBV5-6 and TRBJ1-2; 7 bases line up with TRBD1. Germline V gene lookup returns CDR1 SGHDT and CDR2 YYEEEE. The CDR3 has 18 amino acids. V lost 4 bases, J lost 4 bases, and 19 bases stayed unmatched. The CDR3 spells CASSHHQGVIRIIYGYTF. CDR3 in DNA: TGTGCCAGCAGCCACCATCAGGGGGTAATAAGGATTATCTATGGCTACACCTTC.

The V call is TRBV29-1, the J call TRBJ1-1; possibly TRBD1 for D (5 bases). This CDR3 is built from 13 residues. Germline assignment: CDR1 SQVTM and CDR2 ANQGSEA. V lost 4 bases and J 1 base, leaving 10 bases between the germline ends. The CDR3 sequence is CSVVGVWNTEAFF. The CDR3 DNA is TGCAGCGTTGTAGGGGTTTGGAACACTGAAGCTTTCTTT.

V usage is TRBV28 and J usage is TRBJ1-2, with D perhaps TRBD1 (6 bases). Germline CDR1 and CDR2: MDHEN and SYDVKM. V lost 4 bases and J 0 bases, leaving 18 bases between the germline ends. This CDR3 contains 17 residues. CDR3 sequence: CASSSPRGTAANYGYTF. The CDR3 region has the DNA TGTGCCAGCAGTTCCCCCAGGGGCACAGCCGCTAACTATGGCTACACCTTC.

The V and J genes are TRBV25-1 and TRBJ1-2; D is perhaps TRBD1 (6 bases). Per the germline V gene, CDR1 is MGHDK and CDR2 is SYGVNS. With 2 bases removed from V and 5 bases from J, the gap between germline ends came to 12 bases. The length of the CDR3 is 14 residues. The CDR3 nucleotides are TGTGCCAGCAGTGAACCCGACAGGTTTTATGGCTACACCTTC. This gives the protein CASSEPDRFYGYTF.

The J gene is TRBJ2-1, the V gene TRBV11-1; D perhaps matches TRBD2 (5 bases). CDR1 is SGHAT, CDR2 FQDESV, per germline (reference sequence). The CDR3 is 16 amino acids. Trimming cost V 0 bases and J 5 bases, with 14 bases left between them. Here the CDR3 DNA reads TGTGCCAGCAGCTTAGCGCCGAGCGGTGGGAACAATGAGCAGTTCTTC. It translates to CASSLAPSGGNNEQFF.